This TCR beta chain came from a study of T-cell memory formation after mild COVID-19. TCRdb reprocessed the 5' RACE reads via MiXCR and lists one record per CDR3 protein. Of roughly 410,000 distinct CDR3 sequences listed, 20% to 30% are singletons. The CDR3 is made up of 18 amino acids. V was cut by 0 bases and J by 0 bases, with 15 bases left in between. Germline V gene sequence: CDR1 SGHTA, CDR2 FQGTGA. The V call is TRBV7-3, the J call TRBJ1-5, with D perhaps TRBD1 (5 bases). Sequencing used PBMCs or a T cell subset sorted from them (not recorded which). This clonotype originated in an adult woman who had mild COVID-19 (a few samples of this study predate the infection). Cell type and time point are not known. CDR3 amino acids: CASSLTHRQMISNQPQHF. CDR3 nucleotide sequence: TGTGCCAGCAGCTTAACTCACAGGCAGATGATTAGCAATCAGCCCCAGCATTTT.